The next 28 T cell receptor beta chains were all read from a single sample in a study of shared clonotypes between healthy human individuals. Profiled with immunoSEQ multiplex PCR; TCRdb holds only in-frame clones, not every one. The profile shows more than 2 million clones, 85% to 95% of them singletons. Positive CCR7 selection of CD45RO-negative cells yielded the naive CD8 cells, and terminally differentiated effector memory CD45RA+ cells were excluded. Sequencing was done on a sample of naive CD8+ T cells from PBMCs. Receptors originate from a man aged 18 to 30 in good health. Some clones in this sample may be carry-over from other donors' samples.

With regard to this clone: A far larger clone is just one base off, so this is likely a read error. The chain recombines TRBV28 with TRBJ2-7; D is unclear. Germline V CDR1 and CDR2: MDHEN, SYDVKM. This CDR3 is 12 amino acids long. The V end was cut by 6 bases, the J end by 3 bases, with 9 bases between. The CDR3 protein is CASSPWGYEQYF. CDR3 DNA sequence: TGTGCCAGCAGCCCCTGGGGCTACGAGCAGTACTTC.

The V call is TRBV7-8, the J call TRBJ1-5; D remains ambiguous. Per the germline V gene, CDR1 is SGHVS and CDR2 is FQNEAQ. The germline V and J ends were trimmed by 4 bases and 6 bases, with 16 bases remaining between them. The CDR3 covers 15 residues. The chain's CDR3 is CASSSDGPGGQPQHF. In nucleotides, the CDR3 is TGTGCCAGCAGCTCAGACGGCCCGGGCGGTCAGCCCCAGCATTTT.

Only a few counts were recorded for this clone. The chain employs TRBV10-3 and TRBJ1-3, with D unresolved. V dropped 8 bases and J dropped 0 bases, with 11 bases sitting between them. Germline V gives CDR1 ENHRY, CDR2 SYGVKD. This CDR3 has 14 residues. The CDR3 sequence: CAIAEGPSGNTIYF. The CDR3 nucleotides are TGTGCCATCGCAGAGGGTCCCTCTGGAAACACCATATATTTT.

This clone was observed once. V gene TRBV6-5 combines with J gene TRBJ2-2; 8 bases align to TRBD2. Germline V gene sequence: CDR1 MNHEY, CDR2 SVGAGI. V lost 2 bases to trimming and J lost 4 bases; unmatched junction nucleotides: 3. This CDR3 has 15 amino acids. The CDR3 sequence is CASSYKAGVTGELFF. As DNA, the CDR3 is TGTGCCAGCAGTTACAAAGCGGGAGTCACCGGGGAGCTGTTTTTT.

The chain combines TRBV30 with TRBJ1-5; D call uncertain. Germline CDR1 GTSNPN, CDR2 SVGIG (reference sequence). V dropped 1 base and J dropped 0 bases, with 13 bases sitting between them. The CDR3 has 16 amino acids. This chain's CDR3 is CAWSEADYYSNQPQHF. Written as DNA, the CDR3 is TGTGCCTGGAGTGAGGCAGACTATTATAGCAATCAGCCCCAGCATTTT.

CDR3 sequence: CASSLAVPLAGATDTQYF. In DNA, the CDR3 is TGTGCCAGCAGCTTAGCCGTTCCCCTAGCGGGAGCCACAGATACGCAGTATTTT. The chain recombines TRBV7-6 with TRBJ2-3, with 10 bases that match TRBD2. V shed 0 bases and J 2 bases; nucleotides not matched to a gene: 8. The CDR3 has 18 amino acids. Per germline, CDR1 SGHVS and CDR2 FNYEAQ.

J is TRBJ1-3 and V is TRBV6-5; D unresolved. The CDR3 runs 15 residues. Germline assignment: CDR1 MNHEY and CDR2 SVGAGI. The V end was cut by 0 bases, the J end by 8 bases, with 14 bases between. CDR3 sequence reads: CASSYSVRIGDTIYF. The CDR3, as DNA: TGTGCCAGCAGTTACTCGGTCAGGATCGGGGACACCATATATTTT.

This chain connects TRBV7-2 to TRBJ1-1, with a tentative D call TRBD1 (5 bases). The CDR3 is made up of 19 amino acids. V was cut by 6 bases and J by 7 bases, with 33 bases left in between. Germline CDR1 and CDR2: SGHTA and FQGNSA. DNA for the CDR3: TGTGCCAGCAGTTCGACCCCCCGATGGGGCCCGGGTGGTAGTGGTGAAGCTTTCTTT. This translates into CASSSTPRWGPGGSGEAFF.

J is TRBJ1-2 and V is TRBV10-3, with D maybe TRBD1 (5 bases). Germline lookup yields CDR1 ENHRY and CDR2 SYGVKD. The CDR3 runs 15 residues. Trimming left V 0 bases short and J 3 bases short, with 11 bases between. CDR3 amino acids: CAISESTLGDYGYTF. The CDR3 nucleotides read TGTGCCATCAGTGAGTCGACTCTAGGGGACTATGGCTACACCTTC.

Comment on this clone: This sample also contains other DNA sequences that code for the same CDR3. The V call is TRBV27, the J call TRBJ1-5; D unclear. Germline assignment: CDR1 MNHEY and CDR2 SMNVEV (reference sequence). This CDR3 is built from 13 residues. The germline V and J ends were trimmed by 4 bases and 4 bases, with 8 bases remaining between them. CDR3 nucleotides: TGTGCCAGCAGTTCAGGTCTTAATCAGCCCCAGCATTTT. As protein: CASSSGLNQPQHF.

The rearrangement joins TRBV18 to TRBJ1-1; no clear D gene. CDR3 length: 12 amino acids. Between the trimmed V and J ends, which lost 5 bases and 5 bases, there was a span of 9 bases. Looked up from germline, CDR1 is KGHSH and CDR2 is LQKENI. CDR3 region: CASSSSGTEAFF. CDR3 bases: TGTGCCAGCTCATCGAGCGGGACTGAAGCTTTCTTT.

The gene calls are TRBV7-8 and TRBJ2-5, with a tentative D call TRBD1 (6 bases). The CDR3 spans 14 residues. V was shortened by 7 bases and J by 2 bases, with 14 bases between the two germline ends. Germline-derived CDR1 and CDR2 are SGHVS and FQNEAQ. The CDR3 spells CASIGGRGQETQYF. The DNA for the CDR3 is TGTGCCAGCATAGGAGGCAGGGGTCAAGAGACCCAGTACTTC.

This chain links TRBV4-1 with TRBJ2-7, with 7 bases fitting TRBD1. V shed 8 bases and J 3 bases; nucleotides not matched to a gene: 10. The CDR3 is 14 amino acids. Germline V gene sequence: CDR1 MGHRA, CDR2 YSYEKL. CDR3 DNA: TGCGCCAGCGGGCAGGGGGTCGTTTTCTACGAGCAGTACTTC. This encodes CASGQGVVFYEQYF.

This clone was found a few times. The V and J genes are TRBV5-1 and TRBJ1-1; D not resolved. V was trimmed by 6 bases and J by 5 bases, leaving 11 bases between them. Germline CDR1 is SGHRS and CDR2 is YFSETQ. There are 12 residues in the CDR3. The CDR3, as DNA: TGCGCCAGCACCGATTCGAGGACTGAAGCTTTCTTT. Translating it yields CASTDSRTEAFF. Full variable domain (outside the CDR3, taken from reference TRBV5-1 and TRBJ1-1): KAGVTQTPRYLIKTRGQQVTLSCSPISGHRSVSWYQQTPGQGLQFLFEYFSETQRNKGNFPGRFSGRQFSNSRSEMNVSTLELGDSALYLCASTDSRTEAFFGQGTRLTVV.

V is TRBV9 and J is TRBJ1-1; the match to TRBD1 covers 8 bases. The V gene's germline CDR1 is SGDLS and CDR2 YYNGEE. V lost 5 bases, J lost 4 bases, and 13 bases stayed unmatched. The CDR3 consists of 16 residues. CDR3 nucleotide sequence: TGTGCCAGCAGTGATCCGGGACAGGCTTGGGGCACTGAAGCTTTCTTT. The encoded protein is CASSDPGQAWGTEAFF.

This chain connects TRBV28 to TRBJ2-2; D gene unclear. The germline V gene encodes CDR1 MDHEN and CDR2 SYDVKM. The CDR3 totals 14 residues. V was pared by 2 bases and J by 4 bases, with 8 bases between. CDR3 DNA sequence: TGTGCCAGCAGTTTACACACTTCCACCGGGGAGCTGTTTTTT. Amino acid sequence: CASSLHTSTGELFF.

The chain links TRBV9 to TRBJ2-7; no clear D. The CDR3 covers 13 residues. Trimming cost V 3 bases and J 0 bases, with 7 bases left between them. CDR1 SGDLS and CDR2 YYNGEE come from the germline V gene. The CDR3 region has the DNA TGTGCCAGCAGCGGCCACGGCTCCTACGAGCAGTACTTC. It is translated as CASSGHGSYEQYF. Combining the CDR3 with reference TRBV9 and TRBJ2-7 gives the whole variable domain DSGVTQTPKHLITATGQRVTLRCSPRSGDLSVYWYQQSLDQGLQFLIQYYNGEERAKGNILERFSAQQFPDLHSELNLSSLELGDSALYFCASSGHGSYEQYFGPGTRLTVT.

Only one count was recorded for this clone. The V gene is TRBV6-1, the J gene TRBJ2-2; D not resolved. This CDR3 comprises 14 residues. The V gene lost 5 bases and the J gene lost 0 bases, with 7 bases spanning the gap. Germline V gives CDR1 MNHNS, CDR2 SASEGT. CDR3 nucleotide sequence: TGTGCCAGCAGTTCTGGACCGAACACCGGGGAGCTGTTTTTT. Amino acids: CASSSGPNTGELFF.

V gene TRBV5-1 combines with J gene TRBJ2-7; 10 nucleotides align to TRBD1. Germline values: CDR1 SGHRS, CDR2 YFSETQ. The length of the CDR3 is 15 residues. The junction had 4 bases not matched to a gene; V was cut back by 4 bases and J by 0 bases. The CDR3 sequence: CASSARDRGSYEQYF. CDR3 nucleotide sequence: TGCGCCAGCAGCGCCCGGGACAGGGGCTCCTACGAGCAGTACTTC. Drawing the rest from reference TRBV5-1 and TRBJ2-7, the complete variable domain is KAGVTQTPRYLIKTRGQQVTLSCSPISGHRSVSWYQQTPGQGLQFLFEYFSETQRNKGNFPGRFSGRQFSNSRSEMNVSTLELGDSALYLCASSARDRGSYEQYFGPGTRLTVT.

The rearrangement links TRBV5-4 to TRBJ2-7, with D perhaps TRBD2 (5 bases). CDR1 is SGHNT, CDR2 YYREEE, per germline (reference sequence). V lost 3 bases and J lost 9, with 10 bases in between. The CDR3 length is 11 residues. CDR3 protein: CASSSTRGQYF. The CDR3, as DNA: TGTGCCAGCAGCTCAACACGGGGGCAGTACTTC.

V gene TRBV7-9 combines with J gene TRBJ2-7, with D tentatively TRBD2 (5 bases). Germline CDR1 SEHNR, CDR2 FQNEAQ (reference sequence). V shed 3 bases and J shed 2 bases, with 8 bases lying between them. This CDR3 spans 13 amino acids. For the CDR3, the DNA is TGTGCCAGCAGCTTCCCCGGGACCTACGAGCAGTACTTC. Protein product: CASSFPGTYEQYF.

The chain links TRBV27 to TRBJ2-2; 9 bases map to TRBD2. The J segment lost 6 bases and the V segment lost 4 bases, leaving 9 bases of the junction unmatched. The CDR3 covers 16 residues. Germline lookup yields CDR1 MNHEY and CDR2 SMNVEV (reference sequence). As DNA, the CDR3 is TGTGCCAGCAGTTCGCGGGTAGCGGGAGTATCCGGGGAGCTGTTTTTT. The encoded protein is CASSSRVAGVSGELFF.

CDR3 protein: CASSQHFRDGAYEQYF. The CDR3 region has the DNA TGCGCCAGCAGCCAACACTTCCGGGACGGAGCCTACGAGCAGTACTTC. The genes are TRBV4-3 and TRBJ2-7; possibly TRBD1 or TRBD2 for D (5 bases each). Germline CDR1 is LGHNA and CDR2 is YSLEER. Trimming took 2 bases from V and 2 from J, leaving 16 bases between them. This CDR3 comprises 16 residues.

This clone was seen a single time. The CDR3 coding sequence is TGTGCCAGCAGTTTTGGGGCCAACGTCCTGACTTTC. Its protein is CASSFGANVLTF. The gene calls are TRBV28 and TRBJ2-6; D is uncertain. Trimming pared 3 bases from V and 3 bases from J, leaving 0 bases between. Germline CDR1 MDHEN, CDR2 SYDVKM. This CDR3 comprises 12 residues.

This clone turned up a few times. This chain uses TRBV11-1 with TRBJ2-7; no definite D call. This CDR3 has 15 residues. Deletions cut 1 base from V and 3 bases from J, with 13 bases between. The germline V gene has CDR1 SGHAT and CDR2 FQDESV (reference sequence). The CDR3 reads CASSLGWVPDYEQYF. CDR3 in DNA: TGTGCCAGCAGCTTAGGGTGGGTTCCTGACTACGAGCAGTACTTC.

The gene calls are TRBV10-1 and TRBJ2-5; D unresolved. Germline CDR1 is WNHNN and CDR2 is SYGVQD (reference sequence). CDR3 length equals 13 residues. Deletions cut 2 bases from V and 3 bases from J, with 7 bases between. DNA of the CDR3: TGCGCCAGCAGTGAGGGCGAAGAAGAGACCCAGTACTTC. Its translation is CASSEGEEETQYF.

The chain employs TRBV28 and TRBJ2-3; 10 bases line up with TRBD2. The trim removed 0 bases at V and 2 bases at J, leaving 5 bases unmatched. Germline CDR1 MDHEN, CDR2 SYDVKM. The CDR3 sequence is 17 residues long. CDR3 in amino acids: CASSLWSSGSVTDTQYF. The CDR3 coding sequence is TGTGCCAGCAGTTTATGGTCTAGCGGGAGTGTCACAGATACGCAGTATTTT.

The J gene is TRBJ2-1, the V gene TRBV7-2, with a tentative D call TRBD2 (5 bases). The CDR3 totals 14 residues. Trimming removed 5 bases at V and 8 bases at J, with 16 bases between. Germline CDR1 is SGHTA and CDR2 is FQGNSA. Here the CDR3 reads CASSPLERRHEQFF. The CDR3 region has the DNA TGTGCCAGCAGCCCCTTGGAGCGGAGACATGAGCAGTTCTTC.